Each of the 13 T cell receptor beta chains below was sequenced from the same sample in a study of radiotherapy plus CTLA-4 blockade in lung cancer. Profiled with immunoSEQ multiplex PCR; TCRdb holds only in-frame clones, not every one. The data contain over 100,000 clones, around 90% of them seen just once; the ten biggest clones take up more than 6.5%. The sample in question was peripheral blood, obtained from a patient treated with radiotherapy plus ipilimumab. Every receptor here comes from a human donor with non-small cell lung cancer that progressed on radiotherapy plus ipilimumab.

The J gene is TRBJ2-3, the V gene TRBV7-9; D might be TRBD1 (5 bases). Trimming stripped 7 bases from V and 0 bases from J, with 11 bases between. This CDR3 has 14 residues. Germline lookup yields CDR1 SEHNR and CDR2 FQNEAQ (reference sequence). CDR3 amino acids: CASNQQASTDTQYF. The CDR3 nucleotides are TGTGCCAGCAACCAACAGGCTAGCACAGATACGCAGTATTTT.

V is TRBV6-6 and J is TRBJ2-3, with D unresolved. There are 13 residues in the CDR3. V was shortened by 6 bases and J by 0 bases, with 7 bases between the two germline ends. The germline V gene has CDR1 MNHNY and CDR2 SVGAGI (reference sequence). In nucleotides, the CDR3 is TGTGCCAGCAGACCGACTAGCACAGATACGCAGTATTTT. Translation: CASRPTSTDTQYF.

The chain couples TRBV18 to TRBJ2-3; TRBD2 might be the D (6 bases). The CDR3 is 15 residues long. V shed 3 bases and J shed 3 bases, with 13 bases lying between them. Germline CDR1 reads KGHSH; CDR2 reads LQKENI. The CDR3 DNA follows: TGTGCCAGCTCACCCCAGCGAGCGGGTACAGATACGCAGTATTTT. Amino acids: CASSPQRAGTDTQYF.

CDR3 sequence: CASSILAGGISDIQYF. For the CDR3, the DNA is TGTGCCAGCAGCATACTAGCGGGAGGAATTTCGGACATTCAGTACTTC. The chain carries TRBV11-2 and TRBJ2-4, with 12 bases matching TRBD2. The CDR3 consists of 16 residues. Per the germline V gene, CDR1 is SGHAT and CDR2 is FQNNGV. The J segment lost 8 bases and the V segment lost 5 bases, leaving 10 bases of the junction unmatched.

This clone appeared once. The chain couples TRBV6-1 to TRBJ2-1, with D hard to call. The CDR3 is 12 amino acids. V gave up 3 bases and J gave up 5 bases, with 5 bases separating them. Germline lookup yields CDR1 MNHNS and CDR2 SASEGT. CDR3 bases: TGTGCCAGCAGTGACTTAAACAATGAGCAGTTCTTC. Its protein is CASSDLNNEQFF.

J is TRBJ1-2 and V is TRBV19; D gene ambiguous. This CDR3 contains 14 residues. V was pared by 0 bases and J by 6 bases, with 11 bases between. Germline CDR1 reads LNHDA; CDR2 reads SQIVND (reference sequence). The CDR3 nucleotides are TGTGCCAGTAGTATAGATCGGGGTAGGCATGGCTACACCTTC. Translating gives CASSIDRGRHGYTF. Supplemented by reference TRBV19 and TRBJ1-2, the full variable domain reads DGGITQSPKYLFRKEGQNVTLSCEQNLNHDAMYWYRQDPGQGLRLIYYSQIVNDFQKGDIAEGYSVSREKKESFPLTVTSAQKNPTAFYLCASSIDRGRHGYTFGSGTRLTVV.

This chain joins TRBV29-1 and TRBJ2-1; D assignment may be TRBD1 or TRBD2 (7 bases each). The CDR3 has 13 residues. V was pared by 5 bases and J by 8 bases, with 16 bases between. CDR1 is SQVTM and CDR2 is ANQGSEA in the germline V gene. The CDR3 nucleotides are TGCAGCGTTTTCAGGGGGGGTGAGGATGAGCAGTTCTTC. It yields the protein CSVFRGGEDEQFF.

V is TRBV12-5 and J is TRBJ2-1; D perhaps matches TRBD2 (5 bases). Trimming stripped 6 bases from V and 4 bases from J, with 10 bases between. There are 13 residues in the CDR3. Germline values: CDR1 LGHNT, CDR2 FRNRAP. CDR3 loop: CASGTRGYNEQFF. In DNA form, the CDR3 reads TGTGCTAGTGGGACCAGAGGGTACAATGAGCAGTTCTTC.

This clone was observed a handful of times. V is TRBV5-1 and J is TRBJ2-1, with TRBD2 matching over 9 bases. J lost 8 bases, V lost 4 bases, and 13 bases had no gene match. Germline assignment: CDR1 SGHRS and CDR2 YFSETQ. This CDR3 has 16 amino acids. The CDR3 DNA is TGCGCCAGCAGCACCGATAGCGGGAGAGCATTATATGAGCAGTTCTTC. Its translation: CASSTDSGRALYEQFF.

The rearrangement links TRBV5-1 to TRBJ2-2; TRBD1 agrees at 9 bases. Trimming took 3 bases from V and 0 from J; bases not matched to a gene: 3. This CDR3 has 16 residues. Per germline, CDR1 SGHRS and CDR2 YFSETQ. As DNA, the CDR3 is TGCGCCAGCAGCTCACGGACAGGGGCGAACACCGGGGAGCTGTTTTTT. Amino acid sequence: CASSSRTGANTGELFF.

This clone was seen only a few times. The rearrangement links TRBV6-1 to TRBJ2-3, with 9 bases identical to TRBD2. The germline gives CDR1 MNHNS, CDR2 SASEGT. The ends lost 6 bases at V and 4 bases at J; junction bases unmatched: 8. The CDR3 is 15 residues long. The CDR3 nucleotides read TGTGCCAGCAGAATTAGCGGGAGTTCTGCAGATACGCAGTATTTT. It specifies CASRISGSSADTQYF.

V is TRBV6-1 and J is TRBJ2-5; no clear D. V was trimmed by 8 bases and J by 2 bases, leaving 18 bases between them. This CDR3 contains 15 residues. Per germline, CDR1 MNHNS and CDR2 SASEGT. CDR3 sequence: CASRFGPYGQETQYF. Written as DNA, the CDR3 is TGTGCCAGCCGATTCGGGCCATACGGGCAAGAGACCCAGTACTTC.

The chain links TRBV30 to TRBJ2-1, with D perhaps matching TRBD1 or TRBD2 (5 bases each). CDR3 length: 16 residues. V was clipped by 2 bases and J by 0 bases, with 14 bases between them. CDR1 and CDR2 from the germline V gene are GTSNPN and SVGIG (reference sequence). CDR3 nucleotide sequence: TGTGCCTGGAGTAATAGGGGAGCCCTCTCCTACAATGAGCAGTTCTTC. Its protein product is CAWSNRGALSYNEQFF.